This entry describes one TCR beta chain. The antigen is not known. The data stem from a study of tumor-infiltrating lymphocytes in glioblastoma multiforme. CDR3 length: 14 amino acids. The V end lost 7 bases, the J end lost 3 bases, and 13 bases lay between the germline ends. Multiple V-beta primers and a C-beta primer amplified TCRB from RNA. TCRdb ran MiXCR on the multiplex PCR reads and lists one entry per CDR3 protein. The table has about 15,000 distinct CDR3 sequences, roughly 73% seen once. Study results and caveats: Detected clone frequencies may not reflect cell counts, being RNA-based.

The clonotype originates from a male donor with glioblastoma. Sequences were obtained from brain tumor tissue. The chain is built from TRBV12-3 or TRBV12-4 and TRBJ2-4, with a weak D call TRBD1 (5 bases). CDR3 protein: CASKDKLDKNIQYF. The CDR3 coding sequence is TGTGCCAGCAAGGACAAGCTGGACAAAAACATTCAGTACTTC.